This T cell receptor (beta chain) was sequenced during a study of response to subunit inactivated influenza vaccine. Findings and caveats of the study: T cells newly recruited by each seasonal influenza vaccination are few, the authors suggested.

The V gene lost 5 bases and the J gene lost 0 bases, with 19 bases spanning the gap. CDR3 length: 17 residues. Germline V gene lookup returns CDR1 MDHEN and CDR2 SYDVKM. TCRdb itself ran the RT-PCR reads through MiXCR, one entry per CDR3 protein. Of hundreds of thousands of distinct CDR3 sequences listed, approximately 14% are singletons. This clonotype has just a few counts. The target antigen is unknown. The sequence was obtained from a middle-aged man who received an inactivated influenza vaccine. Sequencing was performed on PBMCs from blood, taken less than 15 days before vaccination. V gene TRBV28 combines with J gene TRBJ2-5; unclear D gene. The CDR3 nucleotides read TGTGCCAGCAGTCAACCGACCCACTTTGACTACCAAGAGACCCAGTACTTC. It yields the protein CASSQPTHFDYQETQYF.